The rows below give T cell receptor beta chains drawn from one sample of a study of a mutant IDH1 vaccine in newly diagnosed glioma. Profiled with immunoSEQ multiplex PCR; TCRdb holds only in-frame clones, not every one. Here the sample spans 60,000 to 75,000 clones, 60% to 85% being singletons. The source material was PBMCs, sampled from a glioma patient treated with radiotherapy, temozolomide or both. The receptors shown here come from a man over 45 with glioma. CDR3s leave out the opening cysteine and the closing phenylalanine or tryptophan.

TRBV4-3	ASSPHTSPGNEQF
TRBV7-2	ASSLAGTVGYT
TRBV29-1	SVGRDTEAF
TRBV27	ASSPWGATNEKLF
TRBV19	ASSPVIRTVLEKLF
TRBV4-2	ASRPLNRGKNTEAF
TRBV2	ASRLLAGGQETQY
TRBV29-1	SFWTLPYNEQF
TRBV7-9	ASSSSPSEQF
TRBV5-1	ASSLVGGNEKLF
TRBV18	ASSSGTGGLAEAF
TRBV2	ASSATPGGNTEAF
TRBV9	ASSVGTVKETQY
TRBV5-6	ASSLTGVGANVLT
TRBV18	ASSPLQGAKMAPQH
TRBV4-2	ASSQTSGGFDEQF
TRBV19	ASSSGGDMNRAF
TRBV25-1	ASRLGNTIY
TRBV6-5	ASSYPGGTYEQY
TRBV2	ASSGSGQGDEQF
TRBV10-3	AISESGQGNTGELF
TRBV6-1	ASSERRGSPQH
TRBV19	ASSFRTGGNFGYT
TRBV19	ASSRSTGGFYEQY
TRBV6-4	ASSDSFIGTSGRNEQF
TRBV30	AWRAEYNSPLH
TRBV14	ASSQETGTASFEGQY
TRBV15	ATSRVRAGGLAEAF
TRBV6-1	ASSGEGRNTEAF
TRBV9	ASSVDLGEGYT
TRBV5-5	ASRRGQGQSPLH
TRBV10-2	ATVRPPGTGQSGYT
TRBV19	ASSFPAGGFRELF
TRBV9	ASSVGSISGNTIY
TRBV6-5	ATGQGATYGYT
TRBV18	ASSPTAEKLF
TRBV29-1	SVERRLAGGGTGELF
TRBV7-9	AWGNEQF
TRBV25-1	ASSAGLNYGYT
TRBV27	ASSLQETYEQY
TRBV6-1	ASSVTTLEKLF
TRBV19	ASGVGETQY
TRBV7-9	ASSQNNEQF
TRBV15	ATSRQGTEAF
TRBV14	ASSRWTEAAGEQY
TRBV19	ASRREEGTGAYNQPQH
TRBV5-4	ASSLAKRYNEQF
TRBV6-5	ASSSLVEAF
TRBV5-6	ASSLGGTRETQY
TRBV5-6	ASSLGQLNEKLF
TRBV30	AWRPTGRGNTEAF
TRBV6-1	ASNTGQGGNTIY
TRBV2	ASTQDGFSGANVLT
TRBV29-1	SVVKGQYTGELF
TRBV7-2	ASSLSGTPYYGYT